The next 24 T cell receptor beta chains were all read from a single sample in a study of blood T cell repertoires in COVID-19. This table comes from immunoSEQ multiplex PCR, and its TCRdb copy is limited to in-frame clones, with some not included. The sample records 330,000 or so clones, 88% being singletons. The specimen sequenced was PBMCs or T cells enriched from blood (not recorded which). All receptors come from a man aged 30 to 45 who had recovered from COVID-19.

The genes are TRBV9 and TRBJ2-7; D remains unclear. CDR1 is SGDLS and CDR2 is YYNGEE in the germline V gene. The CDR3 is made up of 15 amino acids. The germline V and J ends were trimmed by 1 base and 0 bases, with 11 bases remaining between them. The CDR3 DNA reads TGTGCCAGCAGCGTAAGAGGTGAAAGCTCCTACGAGCAGTACTTC. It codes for CASSVRGESSYEQYF.

This chain's CDR3 is CASSQGPNTIYF. The CDR3 DNA is TGTGCCAGCAGCCAAGGTCCTAACACCATATATTTT. This chain connects TRBV4-2 to TRBJ1-3; D is unresolved. The CDR3 has 12 amino acids. Germline V gives CDR1 LGHNA, CDR2 YNFKEQ. Trimming pared 1 base from V and 7 bases from J, leaving 5 bases between.

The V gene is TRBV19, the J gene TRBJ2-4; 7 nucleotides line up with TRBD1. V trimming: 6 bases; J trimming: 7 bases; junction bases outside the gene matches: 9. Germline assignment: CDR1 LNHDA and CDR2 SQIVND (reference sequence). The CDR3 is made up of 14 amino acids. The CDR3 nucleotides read TGTGCCAGTAGGTCGACAGGGTTTGGGAACATTCAGTACTTC. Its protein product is CASRSTGFGNIQYF.

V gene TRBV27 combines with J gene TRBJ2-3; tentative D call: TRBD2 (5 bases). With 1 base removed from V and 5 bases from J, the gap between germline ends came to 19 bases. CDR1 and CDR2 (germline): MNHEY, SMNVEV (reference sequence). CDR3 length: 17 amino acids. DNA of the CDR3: TGTGCCAGCAGTTTATTTTCTCCGGGGTCCCAAGGAGATACGCAGTATTTT. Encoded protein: CASSLFSPGSQGDTQYF.

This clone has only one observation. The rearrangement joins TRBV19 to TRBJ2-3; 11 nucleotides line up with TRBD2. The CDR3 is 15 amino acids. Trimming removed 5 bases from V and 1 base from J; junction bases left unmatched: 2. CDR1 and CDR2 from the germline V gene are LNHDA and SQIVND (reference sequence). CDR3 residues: CASSQLAGGTDTQYF. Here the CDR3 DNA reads TGTGCCAGTAGTCAACTAGCGGGGGGCACAGATACGCAGTATTTT.

This CDR3 is CASSLGGGPGNTIYF. The CDR3 DNA follows: TGTGCCAGCAGCTTAGGGGGGGGACCTGGAAACACCATATATTTT. The rearrangement links TRBV11-2 to TRBJ1-3; maybe TRBD1 (5 bases). The CDR3 length is 15 residues. From germline, CDR1 is SGHAT and CDR2 FQNNGV. Trimming shortened V by 1 base and J by 2 bases, and 9 bases separated the two germline ends.

The CDR3 bases are TGTGCCTGGAGACAACCGACAGGGGGCTACACCTTC. Translating it yields CAWRQPTGGYTF. The J gene is TRBJ1-2, the V gene TRBV30; TRBD1 matches at 7 bases. The CDR3 runs 12 residues. CDR1 is GTSNPN and CDR2 is SVGIG in the germline V gene (reference sequence). Trimming at V came to 3 bases and at J to 8 bases, leaving 6 bases not matched to a gene. Using reference TRBV30 and TRBJ1-2 for the parts outside the CDR3, the full variable domain is SQTIHQWPATLVQPVGSPLSLECTVEGTSNPNLYWYRQAAGRGLQLLFYSVGIGQISSEVPQNLSASRPQDRQFILSSKKLLLSDSGFYLCAWRQPTGGYTFGSGTRLTVV.

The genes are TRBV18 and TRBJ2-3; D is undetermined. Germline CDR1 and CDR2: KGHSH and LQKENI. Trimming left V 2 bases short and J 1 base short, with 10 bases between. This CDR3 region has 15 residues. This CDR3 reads CASSPIQRGTDTQYF. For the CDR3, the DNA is TGTGCCAGCTCACCAATTCAACGGGGCACAGATACGCAGTATTTT.

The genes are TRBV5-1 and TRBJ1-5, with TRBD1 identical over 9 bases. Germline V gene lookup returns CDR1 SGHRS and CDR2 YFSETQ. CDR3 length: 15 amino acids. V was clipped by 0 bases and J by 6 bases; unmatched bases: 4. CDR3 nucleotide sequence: TGCGCCAGCAGCTTGGGGACAGGGGATGTTCAGCCCCAGCATTTT. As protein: CASSLGTGDVQPQHF.

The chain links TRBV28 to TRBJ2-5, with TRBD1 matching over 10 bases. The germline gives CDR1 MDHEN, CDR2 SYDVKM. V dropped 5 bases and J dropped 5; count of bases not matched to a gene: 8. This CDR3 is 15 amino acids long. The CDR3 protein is CASSTGTGVIETQYF. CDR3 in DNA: TGTGCCAGCAGTACCGGGACAGGGGTGATCGAGACCCAGTACTTC.

The CDR3 spells CSVSGGSSYEQYF. CDR3 sequence (DNA): TGCAGCGTCTCGGGGGGCAGCTCCTACGAGCAGTACTTC. V gene TRBV29-1 combines with J gene TRBJ2-7, with D tentatively TRBD2 (7 bases). Trimming removed 6 bases from V and 0 bases from J, with 12 bases in between. The germline V gene encodes CDR1 SQVTM and CDR2 ANQGSEA. The CDR3 consists of 13 residues.

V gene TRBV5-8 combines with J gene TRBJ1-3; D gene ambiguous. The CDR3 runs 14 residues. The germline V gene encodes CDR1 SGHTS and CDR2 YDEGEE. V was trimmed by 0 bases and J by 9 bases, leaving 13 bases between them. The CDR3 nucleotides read TGTGCCAGCAGCTTGGGACTGCAATCGGGCACCATATATTTT. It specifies CASSLGLQSGTIYF.

CDR3 sequence reads: CASSIVYRALSGNTIYF. In DNA, the CDR3 is TGTGCCAGTAGTATAGTGTACAGGGCCCTCTCTGGAAACACCATATATTTT. The gene calls are TRBV19 and TRBJ1-3; maybe TRBD1 (6 bases). The CDR3 loop spans 17 amino acids. The germline CDR1 and CDR2 sequences are LNHDA and SQIVND (reference sequence). The ends were cut back, 1 base at V and 0 bases at J, with 13 bases in the middle.

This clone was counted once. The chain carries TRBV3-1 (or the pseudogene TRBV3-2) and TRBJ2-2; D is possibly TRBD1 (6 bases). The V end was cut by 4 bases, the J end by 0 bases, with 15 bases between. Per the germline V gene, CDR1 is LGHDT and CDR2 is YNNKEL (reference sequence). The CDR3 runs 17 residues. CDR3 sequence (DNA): TGTGCCAGCAGCCCTTCCGGGACACTAACGAACACCGGGGAGCTGTTTTTT. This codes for CASSPSGTLTNTGELFF.

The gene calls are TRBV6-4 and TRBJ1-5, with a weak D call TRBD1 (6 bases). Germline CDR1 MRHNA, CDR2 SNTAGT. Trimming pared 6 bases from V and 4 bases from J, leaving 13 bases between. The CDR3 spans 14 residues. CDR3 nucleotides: TGTGCCAGCAGCCCCACCGGACAGAATCAGCCCCAGCATTTT. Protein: CASSPTGQNQPQHF.

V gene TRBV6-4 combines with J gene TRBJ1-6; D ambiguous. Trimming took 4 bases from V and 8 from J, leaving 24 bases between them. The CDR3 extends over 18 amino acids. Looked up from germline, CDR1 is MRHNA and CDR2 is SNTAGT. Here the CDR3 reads CASSGSIRNRTLDSPLHF. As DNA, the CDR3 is TGTGCCAGCAGTGGGAGCATCCGAAATCGAACACTCGATTCACCCCTCCACTTT.

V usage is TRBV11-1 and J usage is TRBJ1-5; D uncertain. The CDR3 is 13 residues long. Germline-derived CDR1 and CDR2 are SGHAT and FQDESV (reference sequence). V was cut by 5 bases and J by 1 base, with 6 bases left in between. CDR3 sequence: CASSASSNQPQHF. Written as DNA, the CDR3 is TGTGCCAGCAGCGCGTCCAGCAATCAGCCCCAGCATTTT.

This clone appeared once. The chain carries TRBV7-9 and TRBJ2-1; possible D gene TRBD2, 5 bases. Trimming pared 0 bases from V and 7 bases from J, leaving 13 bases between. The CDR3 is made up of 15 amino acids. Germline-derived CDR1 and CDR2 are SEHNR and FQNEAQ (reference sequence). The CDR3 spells CASSLAGSLGNEQFF. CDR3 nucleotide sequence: TGTGCCAGCAGCTTAGCGGGGAGCTTGGGGAATGAGCAGTTCTTC.

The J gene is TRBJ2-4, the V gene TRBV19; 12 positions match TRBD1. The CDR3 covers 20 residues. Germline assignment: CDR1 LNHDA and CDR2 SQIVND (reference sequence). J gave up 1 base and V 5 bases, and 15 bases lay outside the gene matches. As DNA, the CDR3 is TGTGCCAGTAGTCCATTTGGGACAGGGGGCGAGATAAGGGCCAAAAACATTCAGTACTTC. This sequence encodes CASSPFGTGGEIRAKNIQYF.

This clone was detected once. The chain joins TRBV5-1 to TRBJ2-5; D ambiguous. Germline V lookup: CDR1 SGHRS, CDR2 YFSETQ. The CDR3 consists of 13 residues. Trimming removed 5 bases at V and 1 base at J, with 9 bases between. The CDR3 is CASRAASQETQYF. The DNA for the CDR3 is TGCGCCAGCAGGGCAGCGAGCCAAGAGACCCAGTACTTC. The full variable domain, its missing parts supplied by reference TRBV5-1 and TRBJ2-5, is KAGVTQTPRYLIKTRGQQVTLSCSPISGHRSVSWYQQTPGQGLQFLFEYFSETQRNKGNFPGRFSGRQFSNSRSEMNVSTLELGDSALYLCASRAASQETQYFGPGTRLLVL.

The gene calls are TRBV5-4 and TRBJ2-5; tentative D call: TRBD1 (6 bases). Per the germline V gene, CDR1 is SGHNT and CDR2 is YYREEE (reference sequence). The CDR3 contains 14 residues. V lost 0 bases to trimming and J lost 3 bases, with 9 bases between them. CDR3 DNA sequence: TGTGCCAGCAGCTTGGTGGCAGGGGAAGAGACCCAGTACTTC. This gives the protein CASSLVAGEETQYF.

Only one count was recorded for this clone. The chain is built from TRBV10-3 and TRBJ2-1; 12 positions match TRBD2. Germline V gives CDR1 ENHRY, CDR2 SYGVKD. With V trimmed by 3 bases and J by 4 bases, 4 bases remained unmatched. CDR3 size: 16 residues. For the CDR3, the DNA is TGTGCCATCAGTGAACCCCTAGCGGGGGGGTACAATGAGCAGTTCTTC. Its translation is CAISEPLAGGYNEQFF.

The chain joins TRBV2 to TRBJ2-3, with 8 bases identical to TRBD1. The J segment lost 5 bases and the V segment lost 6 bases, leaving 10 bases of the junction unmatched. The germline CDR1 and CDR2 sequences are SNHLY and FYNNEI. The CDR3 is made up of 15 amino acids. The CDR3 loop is CASRAGQGAVDTQYF. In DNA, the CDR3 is TGTGCCAGCAGGGCAGGACAGGGAGCGGTAGATACGCAGTATTTT.

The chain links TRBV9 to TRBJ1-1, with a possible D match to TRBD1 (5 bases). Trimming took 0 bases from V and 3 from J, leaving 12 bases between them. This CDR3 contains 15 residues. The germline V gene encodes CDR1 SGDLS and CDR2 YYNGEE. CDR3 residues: CASSVVGREDTEAFF. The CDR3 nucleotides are TGTGCCAGCAGCGTAGTGGGCAGGGAGGACACTGAAGCTTTCTTT.